These 8 T cell receptor beta chains were sequenced from one sample in a study of blood T cells in healthy people across ages. The second PCR ran roughly 6 to 11 cycles with a sample-barcoded 5' primer and J-beta primers. TCRdb ran MiXCR on the 5' RACE reads and lists one entry per CDR3 protein. The repertoire has over a million distinct CDR3 sequences, under 45% of them found once; the top ten carry 18%. Sequencing was carried out using blood. Receptors originate from a woman aged 55-75 years in good health.

The sample holds a few counts of this clonotype. The genes are TRBV7-6 and TRBJ1-5; D not resolved. V shed 3 bases and J shed 6 bases, with 9 bases lying between them. The length of the CDR3 is 13 residues. CDR1 and CDR2 (germline): SGHVS, FNYEAQ. CDR3: CASSLSEGQPQHF. CDR3 sequence (DNA): TGTGCCAGCAGCTTGTCCGAAGGTCAGCCCCAGCATTTT.

This chain joins TRBV12-3 or TRBV12-4 and TRBJ1-6; D gene uncertain. The CDR3 extends over 12 amino acids. Trimming pared 8 bases from V and 5 bases from J, leaving 7 bases between. The CDR3 bases are TGTGCCAGCTCGAGGGATAATTCACCCCTCCACTTT. This sequence encodes CASSRDNSPLHF.

There are a few counts of this clonotype. The chain combines TRBV20-1 with TRBJ2-3, with D possibly being TRBD1 (5 bases). Germline V gene lookup returns CDR1 DFQATT and CDR2 SNEGSKA (reference sequence). The length of the CDR3 is 14 residues. The CDR3 region has the DNA TGCTCCGCGCAAGGGGCTTTAGTCACAGATACGCAGTATTTT. This gives the protein CSAQGALVTDTQYF.

The V call is TRBV7-2, the J call TRBJ2-3; tentatively, D is TRBD1 (6 bases). CDR3 length: 15 amino acids. Germline V CDR1 and CDR2: SGHTA, FQGNSA. V dropped 4 bases and J dropped 3 bases, with 14 bases sitting between them. The CDR3 DNA is TGTGCCAGCAGCTCCAACAGGGACGGGACAGATACGCAGTATTTT. Protein product: CASSSNRDGTDTQYF. The full variable domain, completed using reference TRBV7-2 and TRBJ2-3, is GAGVSQSPSNKVTEKGKDVELRCDPISGHTALYWYRQSLGQGLEFLIYFQGNSAPDKSGLPSDRFSAERTGGSVSTLTIQRTQQEDSAVYLCASSSNRDGTDTQYFGPGTRLTVL.

This clonotype was found once. This rearrangement joins TRBV7-9 to TRBJ1-5, with 8 bases identical to TRBD1. The CDR3 has 14 residues. Germline CDR1 SEHNR, CDR2 FQNEAQ (reference sequence). Trimming removed 7 bases from V and 5 bases from J; junction bases left unmatched: 7. The CDR3 DNA reads TGTGCCAGCACCGGACAGGGTTGGGATCAGCCCCAGCATTTT. Translated, it gives CASTGQGWDQPQHF.

This chain connects TRBV19 to TRBJ1-3, with TRBD1 identical over 7 bases. Trimming took 5 bases from V and 4 from J; bases not matched to a gene: 8. The V gene's germline CDR1 is LNHDA and CDR2 SQIVND (reference sequence). The CDR3 covers 15 residues. CDR3 protein: CASSQQGISGNTIYF. CDR3 in DNA: TGTGCCAGTAGTCAACAGGGGATAAGCGGAAACACCATATATTTT.

V is TRBV29-1 and J is TRBJ2-2; D perhaps matches TRBD1 (5 bases). V was shortened by 2 bases and J by 5 bases, with 9 bases between the two germline ends. CDR1 is SQVTM and CDR2 is ANQGSEA in the germline V gene. The CDR3 length is 13 residues. This chain's CDR3 is CSVEQGWTGELFF. The CDR3 bases are TGCAGCGTTGAACAGGGATGGACCGGGGAGCTGTTTTTT.

In this sample, this clonotype turned up a few times. This chain links TRBV7-9 with TRBJ1-4, with D maybe TRBD1 (6 bases). V was pared by 6 bases and J by 4 bases, with 15 bases between. This CDR3 comprises 15 residues. CDR1 is SEHNR, CDR2 FQNEAQ, per germline (reference sequence). CDR3 coding DNA: TGTGCCAGCAGTTTTACCCGGGACAATAATGAAAAACTGTTTTTT. Its protein product is CASSFTRDNNEKLFF.